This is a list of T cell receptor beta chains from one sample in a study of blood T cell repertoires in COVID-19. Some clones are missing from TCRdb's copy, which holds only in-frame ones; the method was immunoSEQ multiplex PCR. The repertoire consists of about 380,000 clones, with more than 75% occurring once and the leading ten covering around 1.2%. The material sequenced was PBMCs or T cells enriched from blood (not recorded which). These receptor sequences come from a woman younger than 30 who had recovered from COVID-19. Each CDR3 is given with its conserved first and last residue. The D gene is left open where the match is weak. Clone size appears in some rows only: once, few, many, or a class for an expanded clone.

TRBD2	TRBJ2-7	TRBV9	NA	TGTGCCAGCAGCGTAGATGGGGGACTATACGAGCAGTACTTC	CASSVDGGLYEQYF
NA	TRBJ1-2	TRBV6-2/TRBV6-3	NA	TGTGCCAGCAGTTTAACAGGGTGGTATGGCTACACCTTC	CASSLTGWYGYTF
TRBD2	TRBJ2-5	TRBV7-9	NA	TGTGCCAGCAGCTTACCCGGACTAGCGGGGGAAGAGACCCAGTACTTC	CASSLPGLAGEETQYF
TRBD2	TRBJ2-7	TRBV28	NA	TGTGCCAGCAGTATCCAGCGGGGGGGCCTCTTTGACGAGCAGTACTTC	CASSIQRGGLFDEQYF
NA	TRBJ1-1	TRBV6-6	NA	TGTGCCGGGGGGAAGGGCACTGAAGCTTTCTTT	CAGGKGTEAFF
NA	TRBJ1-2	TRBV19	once	TGTGCCAGTAGCGACAGACCCTATGGCTACACCTTC	CASSDRPYGYTF
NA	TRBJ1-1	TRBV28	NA	TGTGCCAGCGGGGGAACAGGGATGATGAACACTGAAGCTTTCTTT	CASGGTGMMNTEAFF
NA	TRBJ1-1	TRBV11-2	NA	TGTGCCAGCAGCTCAGCGTTGAACACTGAAGCTTTCTTT	CASSSALNTEAFF
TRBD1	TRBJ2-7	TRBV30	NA	TGTGCCTGGAGTCCGGGACAGGGGTCCTACGAGCAGTACTTC	CAWSPGQGSYEQYF
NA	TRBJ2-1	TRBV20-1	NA	TGCAGTGCCTACTATCTCGGGCAGTTCTTC	CSAYYLGQFF
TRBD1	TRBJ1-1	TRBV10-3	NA	TGTGCCATCACCACAGGGGAGAACACTGAAGCTTTCTTT	CAITTGENTEAFF
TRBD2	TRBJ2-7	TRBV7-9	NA	TGTGCCAGCAGCCCGATTTCGGGGGGGAGGTCCTACGAGCAGTACTTC	CASSPISGGRSYEQYF
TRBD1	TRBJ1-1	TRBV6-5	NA	TGTGCCAGCAGTCGAGACAGGGCACGGACTGAAGCTTTCTTT	CASSRDRARTEAFF
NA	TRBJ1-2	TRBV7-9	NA	TGTGCCAGCAGCTTGGGCAGGGTGGGCTATGGCTACACCTTC	CASSLGRVGYGYTF
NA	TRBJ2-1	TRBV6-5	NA	TGTGCCAGCAGTTACCCCGGGGGTGGGTACAATGAGCAGTTCTTC	CASSYPGGGYNEQFF
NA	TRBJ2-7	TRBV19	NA	TGTGCCAGTAGGACACGTTACAGCTCCTACGAGCAGTACTTC	CASRTRYSSYEQYF
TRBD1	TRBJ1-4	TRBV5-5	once	TGTGCCAGCAGCTCGGGACAGAATAATGAAAAACTGTTTTTT	CASSSGQNNEKLFF
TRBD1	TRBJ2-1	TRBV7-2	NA	TGTGCCAGCAGTCACGGACAGGGTCACAATGAGCAGTTCTTC	CASSHGQGHNEQFF
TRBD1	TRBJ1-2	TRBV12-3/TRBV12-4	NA	TGTGCCAGCAGTGAGACAGGGGAGGGCTACACCTTC	CASSETGEGYTF
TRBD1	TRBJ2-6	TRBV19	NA	TGTGCCAGTAGTACCCTCGTAGGACAGGTGGGTGCCAACGTCCTGACTTTC	CASSTLVGQVGANVLTF
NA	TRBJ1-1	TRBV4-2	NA	TGTGCCAGCAGCCAAGACCCAGGAAATCGAATGAACACTGAAGCTTTCTTT	CASSQDPGNRMNTEAFF
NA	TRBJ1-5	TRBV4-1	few	TGCGCCAGCAGCCAAGGATTCGGGCAGGGAGGGTGGTATTGGAATCAGCCCCAGCATTTT	CASSQGFGQGGWYWNQPQHF
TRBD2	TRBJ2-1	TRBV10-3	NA	TGTGCCATCACCCAAAGCGGGGGGCTCAGCTCCTACAATGAGCAGTTCTTC	CAITQSGGLSSYNEQFF
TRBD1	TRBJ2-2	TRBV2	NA	TGTGCCAGCAGTGATTCGAACAGGGGTAAACCCGGGGAGCTGTTTTTT	CASSDSNRGKPGELFF
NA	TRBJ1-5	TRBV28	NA	TGTGCCAGCAGTCCAAATCAGCCCCAGCATTTT	CASSPNQPQHF
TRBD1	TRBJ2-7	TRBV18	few	TGTGCCAGCTCCCTGAGGGAGACAGGGGGCTCCCACGAGCAGTACTTC	CASSLRETGGSHEQYF
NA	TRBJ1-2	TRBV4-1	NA	TGCGCCAGCGGGTGGGGCAGGGAGGATGATGGCTACACCTTC	CASGWGREDDGYTF
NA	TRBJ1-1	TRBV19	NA	TGTGCCAGTAGTATATTGCCCGCGGTCCCGATGGATACTGAAGCTTTCTTT	CASSILPAVPMDTEAFF
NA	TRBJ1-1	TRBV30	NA	TGTGCCTGGAGTGCTGAGATTTGGACAGTTGAAGCTTTCTTT	CAWSAEIWTVEAFF
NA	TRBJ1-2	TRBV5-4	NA	TGTGCCAGCAGCATCGGACCCAGGGTTTATGGCTACACCTTC	CASSIGPRVYGYTF
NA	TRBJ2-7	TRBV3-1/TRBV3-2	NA	TGTGCCAGCAGCCACAATGGGGCAACCTACGAGCAGTACTTC	CASSHNGATYEQYF
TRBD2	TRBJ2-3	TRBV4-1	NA	TGCGCCAGCAGCCAAGATGGTCTACGGGAGGCGCAGTATTTT	CASSQDGLREAQYF
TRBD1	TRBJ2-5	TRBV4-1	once	TGCGCCAGCAGCCAAGGGGGTCAGGGGGCTTGGGAGACCCAGTACTTC	CASSQGGQGAWETQYF
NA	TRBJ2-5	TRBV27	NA	TGTGCCAGCAGTTTATCGGTCAGGCAACAAGAGACCCAGTACTTC	CASSLSVRQQETQYF
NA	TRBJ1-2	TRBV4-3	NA	TGCGCCAGCAGCCAAGATTCTTCGGGTGGATCCTTCGGCTACACCTTC	CASSQDSSGGSFGYTF
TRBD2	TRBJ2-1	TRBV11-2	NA	TGTGCCAGCAGCTTAGTCAACGGGGGGTACTCCTACAATGAGCAGTTCTTC	CASSLVNGGYSYNEQFF
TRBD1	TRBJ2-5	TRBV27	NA	TGTGCCAGCAGTCCAAACAGGGGGCAGAAAGAGACCCAGTACTTC	CASSPNRGQKETQYF
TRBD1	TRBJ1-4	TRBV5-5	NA	TGTGCCAGCAGCTTGTACCGACAGGGGATCGCGGAAAAACTGTTTTTT	CASSLYRQGIAEKLFF
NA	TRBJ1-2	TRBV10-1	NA	TGCGCCAGTGGAGTTTTCCGGGACACATTATGGCTCTACACCTTC	CASGVFRDTLWLYTF
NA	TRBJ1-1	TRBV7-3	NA	TGTGCCAGCAGATCCGACCGGGACACTGAAGCTTTCTTT	CASRSDRDTEAFF
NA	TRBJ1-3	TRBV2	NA	TGTGCCAGCGTTGAGGGGAGGCGGTCTGGAAACACCATATATTTT	CASVEGRRSGNTIYF
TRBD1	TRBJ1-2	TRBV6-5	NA	TGTGCCAGCAGTCGACAGGGCGCGGATGGCTACACCTTC	CASSRQGADGYTF
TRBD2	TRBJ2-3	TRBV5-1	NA	TGCGCCAGCAGCCAAGGACTAGCGGTCACAGATACGCAGTATTTT	CASSQGLAVTDTQYF
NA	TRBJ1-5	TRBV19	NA	TGTGCCAGTAGTATTGTGGCAGGGCTCAATCCCCAGCATTTT	CASSIVAGLNPQHF
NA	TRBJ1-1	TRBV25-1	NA	TGTGCCAGCAGGGCAGGGATGAACACTGAAGCTTTCTTT	CASRAGMNTEAFF
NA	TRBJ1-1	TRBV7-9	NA	TGTGCCAGCAGGGAGGGGATCGGCACTGAAGCTTTCTTT	CASREGIGTEAFF
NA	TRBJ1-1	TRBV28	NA	TGTGCCAGCAGTTCCCACGTGGCCACTGAAGCTTTCTTT	CASSSHVATEAFF
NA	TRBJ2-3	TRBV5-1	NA	TGCGCCAGCAGCTTGACGAGGGATACGCAGTATTTT	CASSLTRDTQYF
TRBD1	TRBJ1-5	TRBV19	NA	TGTGCCAGTAGTACCTACCGGGACAGGGCCAATCAGCCCCAGCATTTT	CASSTYRDRANQPQHF
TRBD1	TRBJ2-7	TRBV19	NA	TGTGCCAGTACCCCGCCCGGGACAGGGGTCAACGAGCAGTACTTC	CASTPPGTGVNEQYF
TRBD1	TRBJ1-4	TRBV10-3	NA	TGTGCCATCAGCGGGACAGCAACTAATGAAAAACTGTTTTTT	CAISGTATNEKLFF
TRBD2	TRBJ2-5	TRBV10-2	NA	TGCGCCAGCAGTGAGTCCCTAGCGGGGGTGGGGACCCAGTACTTC	CASSESLAGVGTQYF
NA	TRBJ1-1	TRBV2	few	TGTGCCAGCTCGATGATCGAGGGCACTGAAGCTTTCTTT	CASSMIEGTEAFF
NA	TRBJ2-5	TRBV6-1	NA	TGTGCCAGCAGTGAACACACAGGGTTGGAGACCCAGTACTTC	CASSEHTGLETQYF
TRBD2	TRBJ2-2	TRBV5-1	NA	TGCGCCAGCAGCTTGTTTAGCGGGGCCGTGGGCGGGGAGCTGTTTTTT	CASSLFSGAVGGELFF
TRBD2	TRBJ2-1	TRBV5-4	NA	TGTGCCAGCAGCTTGGTACTAGCGGGGGGTTGGTATGAGCAGTTCTTC	CASSLVLAGGWYEQFF
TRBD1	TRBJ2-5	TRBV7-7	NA	TGTGCTAGCAGCTTAGCGGGACAGGGGGTACGAGAGACCCAGTACTTC	CASSLAGQGVRETQYF
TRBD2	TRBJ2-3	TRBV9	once	TGTGCCAGCAGCCCTCTAGCGGGGTCTCGCACAGATACGCAGTATTTT	CASSPLAGSRTDTQYF
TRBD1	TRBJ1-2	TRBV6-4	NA	TGTGCCAGCAGTGACGGACAGGGGGCCGACGGCTACACCTTC	CASSDGQGADGYTF
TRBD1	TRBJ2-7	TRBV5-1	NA	TGCGCCAGCAGCCTAAACAGGGGGCTTTCCTACGAGCAGTACTTC	CASSLNRGLSYEQYF